The rows below give T cell receptor beta chains drawn from one sample of a study of T cell repertoires in cytomegalovirus infection. Each CDR3 protein gets one entry after TCRdb re-called the reads with MiXCR. This table holds a few hundred thousand distinct CDR3 sequences, roughly 13% found once. The source material was PBMCs. These receptors were obtained from a human donor in good health (CMV status not recorded). Some clones in this sample may be carry-over from other donors' samples. Both conserved end residues are part of each CDR3. Fields, in order: V gene, CDR3 protein.

V gene: TRBV7-2
CDR3 protein: CASSFDRAYEQFF

V gene: TRBV7-2
CDR3 protein: CASSLQGGRAFF

V gene: TRBV6-6
CDR3 protein: CASSTGTGDYGYTF

V gene: TRBV28
CDR3 protein: CASSSVGGAGEQYF

V gene: TRBV6-5
CDR3 protein: CASRRGQGPGELFF

V gene: TRBV7-2
CDR3 protein: CASSLASGTGAEKLFF

V gene: TRBV6-2/TRBV6-3
CDR3 protein: CASTQRAISGNEQFF

V gene: TRBV6-6
CDR3 protein: CASSSGLDLTEQFF

V gene: TRBV11-2
CDR3 protein: CASSFYGSGTQETQYF

V gene: TRBV7-2
CDR3 protein: CASSVAGTYEQYF

V gene: TRBV7-9
CDR3 protein: CASSSPGAAPQYF

V gene: TRBV5-6
CDR3 protein: CASSLAGPTYYGYTF

V gene: TRBV20-1
CDR3 protein: CNPGGGSTDTQYF

V gene: TRBV6-5
CDR3 protein: CASSYQGPNTEAFF

V gene: TRBV24-1
CDR3 protein: CATSYLSDNEQFF

V gene: TRBV7-2
CDR3 protein: CASSLRGPGNEQFF

V gene: TRBV27
CDR3 protein: CASIGGADTQYF

V gene: TRBV5-5
CDR3 protein: CASSFSGGAGGELFF

V gene: TRBV7-9
CDR3 protein: CASSGRGTGELFF

V gene: TRBV4-1
CDR3 protein: CASSQGTGQIYGYTF

V gene: TRBV6-1
CDR3 protein: CASSRIKNTEAFF

V gene: TRBV5-1
CDR3 protein: CASSPGLAAVVQDTQYF

V gene: TRBV7-2
CDR3 protein: CASSSLGGGLGTQYF

V gene: TRBV20-1
CDR3 protein: CSAREQASSNQPQHF